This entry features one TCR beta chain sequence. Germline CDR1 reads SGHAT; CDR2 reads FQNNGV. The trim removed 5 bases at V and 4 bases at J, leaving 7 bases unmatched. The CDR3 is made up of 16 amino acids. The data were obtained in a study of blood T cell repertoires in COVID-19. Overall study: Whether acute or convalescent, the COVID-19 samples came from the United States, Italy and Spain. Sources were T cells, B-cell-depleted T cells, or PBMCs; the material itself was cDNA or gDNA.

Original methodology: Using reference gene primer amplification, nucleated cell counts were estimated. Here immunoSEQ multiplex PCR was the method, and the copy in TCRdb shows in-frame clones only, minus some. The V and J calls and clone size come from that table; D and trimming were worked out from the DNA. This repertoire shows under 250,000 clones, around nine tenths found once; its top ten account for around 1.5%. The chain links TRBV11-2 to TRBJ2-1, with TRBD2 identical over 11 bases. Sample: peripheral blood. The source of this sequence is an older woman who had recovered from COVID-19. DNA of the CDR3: TGTGCCAGCAGCCATGCCGGGACTAGCGGTTACAATGAGCAGTTCTTC. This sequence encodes CASSHAGTSGYNEQFF. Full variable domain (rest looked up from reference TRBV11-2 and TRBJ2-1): EAGVAQSPRYKIIEKRQSVAFWCNPISGHATLYWYQQILGQGPKLLIQFQNNGVVDDSQLPKDRFSAERLKGVDSTLKIQPAKLEDSAVYLCASSHAGTSGYNEQFFGPGTRLTVL.